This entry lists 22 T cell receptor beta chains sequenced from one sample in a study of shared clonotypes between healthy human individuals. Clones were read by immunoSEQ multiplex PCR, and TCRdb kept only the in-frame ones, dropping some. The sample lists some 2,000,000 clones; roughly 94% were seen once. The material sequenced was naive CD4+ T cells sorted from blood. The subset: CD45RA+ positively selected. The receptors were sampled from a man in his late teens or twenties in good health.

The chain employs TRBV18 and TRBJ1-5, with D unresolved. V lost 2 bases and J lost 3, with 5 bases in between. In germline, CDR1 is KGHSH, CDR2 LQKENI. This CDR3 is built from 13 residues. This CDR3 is CASSPDYNQPQHF. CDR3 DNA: TGTGCCAGCTCACCAGATTACAATCAGCCCCAGCATTTT.

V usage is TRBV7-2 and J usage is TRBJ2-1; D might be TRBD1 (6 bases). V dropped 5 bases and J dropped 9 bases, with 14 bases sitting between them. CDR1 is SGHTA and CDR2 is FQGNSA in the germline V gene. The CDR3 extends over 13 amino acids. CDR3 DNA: TGTGCCAGCAGCGCCCGACAGGTGGTTGAGCAGTTCTTC. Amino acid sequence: CASSARQVVEQFF.

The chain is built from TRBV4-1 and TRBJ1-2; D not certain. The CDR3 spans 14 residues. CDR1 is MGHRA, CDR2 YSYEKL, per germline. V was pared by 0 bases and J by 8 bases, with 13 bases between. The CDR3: CASSQEGEFWGYTF. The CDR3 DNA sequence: TGCGCCAGCAGCCAAGAAGGCGAGTTCTGGGGCTACACCTTC.

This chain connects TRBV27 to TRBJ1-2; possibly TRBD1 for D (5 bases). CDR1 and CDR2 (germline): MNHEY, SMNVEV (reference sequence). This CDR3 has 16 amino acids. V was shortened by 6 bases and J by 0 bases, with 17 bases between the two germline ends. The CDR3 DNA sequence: TGTGCCAGCAGCTTCTCGGGACGGGCGTCTAACTATGGCTACACCTTC. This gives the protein CASSFSGRASNYGYTF.

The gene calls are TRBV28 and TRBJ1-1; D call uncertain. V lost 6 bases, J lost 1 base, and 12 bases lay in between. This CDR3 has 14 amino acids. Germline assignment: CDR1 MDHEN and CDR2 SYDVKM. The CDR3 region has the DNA TGTGCCAGCAGACGCACCTCCCAGAACACTGAAGCTTTCTTT. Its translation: CASRRTSQNTEAFF.

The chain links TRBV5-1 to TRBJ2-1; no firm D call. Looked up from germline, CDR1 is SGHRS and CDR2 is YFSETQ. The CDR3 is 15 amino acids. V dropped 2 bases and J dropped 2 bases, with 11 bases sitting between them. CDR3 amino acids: CASSLASEPYNEQFF. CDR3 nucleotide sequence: TGCGCCAGCAGCTTAGCCAGCGAACCCTACAATGAGCAGTTCTTC.

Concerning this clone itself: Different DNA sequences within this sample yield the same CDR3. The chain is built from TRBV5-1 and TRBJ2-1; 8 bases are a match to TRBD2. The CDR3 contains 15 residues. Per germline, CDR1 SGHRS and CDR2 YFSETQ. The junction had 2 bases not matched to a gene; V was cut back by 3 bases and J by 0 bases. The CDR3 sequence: CASSSAGGSYNEQFF. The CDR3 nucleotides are TGCGCCAGCAGCTCCGCGGGAGGCTCCTACAATGAGCAGTTCTTC.

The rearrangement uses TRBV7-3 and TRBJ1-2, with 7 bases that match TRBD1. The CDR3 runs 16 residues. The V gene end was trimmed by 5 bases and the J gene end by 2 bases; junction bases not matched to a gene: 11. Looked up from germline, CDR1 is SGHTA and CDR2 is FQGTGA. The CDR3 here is CASSPGVDRSNYGYTF. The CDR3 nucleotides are TGTGCCAGCAGCCCCGGTGTGGACAGGAGCAACTATGGCTACACCTTC. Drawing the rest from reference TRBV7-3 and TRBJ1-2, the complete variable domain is GAGVSQTPSNKVTEKGKYVELRCDPISGHTALYWYRQSLGQGPEFLIYFQGTGAADDSGLPNDRFFAVRPEGSVSTLKIQRTERGDSAVYLCASSPGVDRSNYGYTFGSGTRLTVV.

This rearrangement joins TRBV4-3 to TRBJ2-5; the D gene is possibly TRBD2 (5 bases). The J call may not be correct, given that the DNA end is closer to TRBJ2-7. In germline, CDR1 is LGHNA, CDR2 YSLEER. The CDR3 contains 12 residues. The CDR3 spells CASSQDAGEQYF. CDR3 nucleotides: TGCGCCAGCAGCCAAGATGCGGGCGAGCAGTACTTC.

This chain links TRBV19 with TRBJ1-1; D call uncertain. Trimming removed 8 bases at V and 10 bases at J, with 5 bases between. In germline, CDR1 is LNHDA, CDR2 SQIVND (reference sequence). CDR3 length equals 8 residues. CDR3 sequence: CASLRAFF. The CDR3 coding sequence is TGTGCCAGTTTAAGAGCTTTCTTT. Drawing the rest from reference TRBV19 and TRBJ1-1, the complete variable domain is DGGITQSPKYLFRKEGQNVTLSCEQNLNHDAMYWYRQDPGQGLRLIYYSQIVNDFQKGDIAEGYSVSREKKESFPLTVTSAQKNPTAFYLCASLRAFFGQGTRLTVV.

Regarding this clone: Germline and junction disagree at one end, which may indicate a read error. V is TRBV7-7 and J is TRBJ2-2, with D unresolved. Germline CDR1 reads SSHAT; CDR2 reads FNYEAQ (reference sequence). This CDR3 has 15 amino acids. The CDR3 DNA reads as TGTGCTAGCAGCGCCGCTCTTTTAAACACCGGGGAGCTGTTTTTT. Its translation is CASSAALLNTGELFF.

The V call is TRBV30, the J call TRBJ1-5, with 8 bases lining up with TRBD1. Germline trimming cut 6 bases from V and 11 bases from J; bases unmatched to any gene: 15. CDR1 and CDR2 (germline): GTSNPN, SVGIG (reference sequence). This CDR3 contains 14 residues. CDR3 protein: CACSFTGGIWAQHF. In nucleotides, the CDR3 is TGTGCCTGCTCTTTTACAGGGGGGATTTGGGCCCAGCATTTT. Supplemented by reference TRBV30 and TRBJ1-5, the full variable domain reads SQTIHQWPATLVQPVGSPLSLECTVEGTSNPNLYWYRQAAGRGLQLLFYSVGIGQISSEVPQNLSASRPQDRQFILSSKKLLLSDSGFYLCACSFTGGIWAQHFGDGTRLSIL.

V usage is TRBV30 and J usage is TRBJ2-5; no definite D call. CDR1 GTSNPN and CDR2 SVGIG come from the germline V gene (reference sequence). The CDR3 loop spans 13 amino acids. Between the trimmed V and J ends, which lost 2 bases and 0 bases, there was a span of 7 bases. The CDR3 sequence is CAWSRANQETQYF. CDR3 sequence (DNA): TGTGCCTGGAGTAGAGCTAACCAAGAGACCCAGTACTTC.

CDR3 in amino acids: CASRPTSGAKNIQYF. The CDR3 DNA is TGCGCCAGCAGACCTACCTCAGGCGCCAAAAACATTCAGTACTTC. The chain recombines TRBV5-1 with TRBJ2-4; D gene unclear. This CDR3 spans 15 amino acids. Trimming took off 5 bases at V and 1 base at J, with 13 bases between the two ends. Germline V lookup: CDR1 SGHRS, CDR2 YFSETQ.

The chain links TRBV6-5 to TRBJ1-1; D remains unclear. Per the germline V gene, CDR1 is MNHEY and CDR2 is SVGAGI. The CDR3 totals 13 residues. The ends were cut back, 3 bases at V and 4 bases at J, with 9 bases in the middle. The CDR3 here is CASSYWQSTEAFF. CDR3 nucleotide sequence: TGTGCCAGCAGTTATTGGCAGTCCACTGAAGCTTTCTTT.

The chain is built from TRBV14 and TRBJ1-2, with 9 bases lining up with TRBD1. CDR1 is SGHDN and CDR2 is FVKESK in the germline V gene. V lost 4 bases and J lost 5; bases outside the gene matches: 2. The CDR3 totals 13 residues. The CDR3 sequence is CASSRDREYGYTF. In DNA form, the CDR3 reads TGTGCCAGCAGCCGGGACAGGGAATATGGCTACACCTTC.

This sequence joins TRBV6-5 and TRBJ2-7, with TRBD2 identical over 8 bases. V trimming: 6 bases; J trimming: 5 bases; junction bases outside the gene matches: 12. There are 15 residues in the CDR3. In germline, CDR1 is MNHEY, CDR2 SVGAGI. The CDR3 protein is CASRPPGGPSNEQYF. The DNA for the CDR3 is TGTGCCAGCAGACCTCCGGGGGGGCCTTCCAACGAGCAGTACTTC.

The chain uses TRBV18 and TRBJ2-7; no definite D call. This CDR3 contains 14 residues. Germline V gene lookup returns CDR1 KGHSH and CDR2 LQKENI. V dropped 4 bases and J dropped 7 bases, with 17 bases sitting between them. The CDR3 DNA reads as TGTGCCAGCTCACTAAGCGCCGGGTCTCGGGAGCAGTACTTC. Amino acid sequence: CASSLSAGSREQYF.

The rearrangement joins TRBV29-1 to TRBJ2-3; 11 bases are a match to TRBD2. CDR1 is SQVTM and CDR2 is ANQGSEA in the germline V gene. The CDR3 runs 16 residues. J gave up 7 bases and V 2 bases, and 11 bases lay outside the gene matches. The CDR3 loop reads CSVEYGTSGIVYTQYF. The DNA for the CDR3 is TGCAGCGTTGAATATGGGACTAGCGGAATAGTGTATACGCAGTATTTT.

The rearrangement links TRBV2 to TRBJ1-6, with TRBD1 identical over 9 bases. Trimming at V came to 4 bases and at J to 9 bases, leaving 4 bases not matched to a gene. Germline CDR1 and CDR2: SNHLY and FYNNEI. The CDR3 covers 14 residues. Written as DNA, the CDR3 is TGTGCCAGCAGTGTTGAGACAGGGGGTTCACCCCTCCACTTT. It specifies CASSVETGGSPLHF.

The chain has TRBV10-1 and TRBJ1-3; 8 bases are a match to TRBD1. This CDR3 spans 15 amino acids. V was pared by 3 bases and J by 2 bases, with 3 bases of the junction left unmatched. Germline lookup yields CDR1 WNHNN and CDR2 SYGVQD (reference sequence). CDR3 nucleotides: TGCGCCAGCAGTGAAGCAGGGGGCACTGGAAACACCATATATTTT. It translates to CASSEAGGTGNTIYF.

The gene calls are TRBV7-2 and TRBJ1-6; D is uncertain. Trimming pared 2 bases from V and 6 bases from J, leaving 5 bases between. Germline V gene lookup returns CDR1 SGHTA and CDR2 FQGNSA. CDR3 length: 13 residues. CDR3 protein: CASSLIANSPLHF. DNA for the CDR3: TGTGCCAGCAGCTTAATAGCTAATTCACCCCTCCACTTT. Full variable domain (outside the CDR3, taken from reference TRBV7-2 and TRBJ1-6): GAGVSQSPSNKVTEKGKDVELRCDPISGHTALYWYRQSLGQGLEFLIYFQGNSAPDKSGLPSDRFSAERTGGSVSTLTIQRTQQEDSAVYLCASSLIANSPLHFGNGTRLTVT.